Listed below are T cell receptor beta chains from one sample, sequenced in a study of regulatory T cells in long-lasting Graves disease. TCRdb re-called the multiplex PCR reads through MiXCR, storing one row per CDR3 protein. This sample carries some 410,000 distinct CDR3 sequences, around 17% of them seen once, and the ten largest clones take about 10%. This sample was also put to use in a study of T cells in Graves' hyperthyroidism and ophthalmopathy.

This specimen consisted of peripheral blood mononuclear cells (PBMCs), obtained at new diagnosis, from a patient treated with antithyroid drugs. Receptors were obtained from a woman aged 25 to 39 with Graves disease. Each CDR3 is given with its conserved first and last residue. Each record gives: CDR3 protein, CDR3 DNA, J gene, V gene, D gene, CDR3 length, clone size. D genes are given only for firm matches. A row's size may be missing; if present it is once, few, many or a size class.

CDR3: CASSLRPTGPEQFF; DNA: TGTGCCAGCAGTTTAAGGCCCACAGGGCCGGAGCAGTTCTTC; J: TRBJ2-1; V: TRBV12-3/TRBV12-4; D: -; length: 14; size: many
CDR3: CASNYREGPLRPNTEAFF; DNA: TGTGCCAGCAATTATCGTGAAGGGCCATTACGCCCGAACACTGAAGCTTTCTTT; J: TRBJ1-1; V: TRBV6-5; D: -; length: 18; size: once
CDR3: CASSLTGADDTQYF; DNA: TGCGCCAGCAGCTTGACAGGGGCGGACGATACGCAGTATTTT; J: TRBJ2-3; V: TRBV5-1; D: TRBD1; length: 14; size: many
CDR3: CASSLGRLAGADTQYF; DNA: TGTGCCAGCAGCTTAGGCCGTCTAGCGGGAGCAGATACGCAGTATTTT; J: TRBJ2-3; V: TRBV13; D: TRBD2; length: 16; size: many
CDR3: CASRTSGQIYNEQFF; DNA: TGTGCCAGCAGAACCTCGGGACAGATCTACAATGAGCAGTTCTTC; J: TRBJ2-1; V: TRBV28; D: TRBD1; length: 15; size: many
CDR3: CASSYGHTGELFF; DNA: TGTGCCAGCAGTTATGGACATACCGGGGAGCTGTTTTTT; J: TRBJ2-2; V: TRBV6-5; D: -; length: 13; size: many
CDR3: CASSFPPVPLDGDTQYF; DNA: TGTGCCAGCAGTTTCCCGCCCGTTCCTCTAGATGGGGATACGCAGTATTTT; J: TRBJ2-3; V: TRBV28; D: -; length: 17; size: many
CDR3: CASSLEGAYEQYF; DNA: TGTGCCAGCAGTTTAGAGGGGGCCTACGAGCAGTACTTC; J: TRBJ2-7; V: TRBV28; D: -; length: 13; size: many
CDR3: CASSHRAGVNEQYF; DNA: TGTGCCAGCAGTCACCGGGCCGGGGTCAACGAGCAGTACTTC; J: TRBJ2-7; V: TRBV6-1; D: -; length: 14; size: many
CDR3: CASSPQGDRAYEQYF; DNA: TGTGCCAGCAGCCCCCAGGGGGACAGGGCCTACGAGCAGTACTTC; J: TRBJ2-7; V: TRBV11-2; D: TRBD1; length: 15; size: many
CDR3: CASSLKGARGLSGEQYF; DNA: TGTGCCAGCAGTTTAAAGGGGGCAAGGGGGCTTTCGGGCGAGCAGTACTTC; J: TRBJ2-7; V: TRBV28; D: TRBD1; length: 17; size: many
CDR3: CASVTGGVTEAFF; DNA: TGTGCCAGCGTTACCGGGGGAGTAACTGAAGCTTTCTTT; J: TRBJ1-1; V: TRBV6-1; D: -; length: 13; size: many
CDR3: CASSITASTDTQYF; DNA: TGTGCCAGCAGTATAACCGCTAGCACAGATACGCAGTATTTT; J: TRBJ2-3; V: TRBV2; D: -; length: 14; size: many
CDR3: CASQGGGSSYNEQFF; DNA: TGTGCCAGTCAAGGTGGGGGAAGCTCCTACAATGAGCAGTTCTTC; J: TRBJ2-1; V: TRBV19; D: -; length: 15; size: -
CDR3: CSAAKGHYSNQPQHF; DNA: TGCAGTGCCGCCAAAGGACACTATAGCAATCAGCCCCAGCATTTT; J: TRBJ1-5; V: TRBV20-1; D: -; length: 15; size: few
CDR3: CASSFPRQGLETNEKLFF; DNA: TGTGCCAGCAGTTTCCCACGACAGGGGTTAGAGACTAATGAAAAACTGTTTTTT; J: TRBJ1-4; V: TRBV28; D: TRBD1; length: 18; size: many
CDR3: CASSYSSDGRDQYF; DNA: TGTGCCAGCAGTTACTCCTCCGATGGTAGGGACCAGTACTTC; J: TRBJ2-7; V: TRBV6-5; D: -; length: 14; size: few
CDR3: CASGDRSSYNEQFF; DNA: TGCGCCAGCGGAGACAGGAGCTCCTACAATGAGCAGTTCTTC; J: TRBJ2-1; V: TRBV5-1; D: -; length: 14; size: many
CDR3: CASSEIPRKGGLDETQYF; DNA: TGTGCCAGCAGTGAAATTCCCCGGAAAGGAGGATTGGATGAGACCCAGTACTTC; J: TRBJ2-5; V: TRBV25-1; D: -; length: 18; size: once
CDR3: CSARGWWDGASELNTDTQYF; DNA: TGCAGTGCTAGAGGGTGGTGGGACGGAGCCTCGGAGCTAAACACAGATACGCAGTATTTT; J: TRBJ2-3; V: TRBV20-1; D: -; length: 20; size: many
CDR3: CASNPSGGVDTQYF; DNA: TGTGCCTCTAATCCTAGCGGCGGGGTAGATACGCAGTATTTT; J: TRBJ2-3; V: TRBV30; D: TRBD2; length: 14; size: many
CDR3: CAISEFDRDRNTIYF; DNA: TGTGCCATCAGTGAGTTTGACAGGGATAGAAACACCATATATTTT; J: TRBJ1-3; V: TRBV10-3; D: TRBD1; length: 15; size: few
CDR3: CATSETGGTGANVLTF; DNA: TGTGCCACCAGTGAGACAGGGGGGACTGGGGCCAACGTCCTGACTTTC; J: TRBJ2-6; V: TRBV24-1; D: TRBD1; length: 16; size: -
CDR3: CASSVRVIYEQYF; DNA: TGTGCCAGCAGTGTCCGGGTGATCTACGAGCAGTACTTC; J: TRBJ2-7; V: TRBV2; D: -; length: 13; size: many
CDR3: CAWSPGQGYQPQHF; DNA: TGTGCCTGGAGCCCGGGACAGGGCTATCAGCCCCAGCATTTT; J: TRBJ1-5; V: TRBV30; D: TRBD1; length: 14; size: many
CDR3: CASSLQGGSTEAFF; DNA: TGTGCCAGCAGCCTACAGGGGGGAAGCACTGAAGCTTTCTTT; J: TRBJ1-1; V: TRBV12-3/TRBV12-4; D: TRBD1; length: 14; size: many
CDR3: CATVKLRNEQFF; DNA: TGTGCCACCGTCAAACTCCGCAATGAGCAGTTCTTC; J: TRBJ2-1; V: TRBV7-9; D: -; length: 12; size: -
CDR3: CSARDRGKEKLFF; DNA: TGCAGTGCTAGGGATAGGGGTAAAGAAAAACTGTTTTTT; J: TRBJ1-4; V: TRBV20-1; D: -; length: 13; size: many
CDR3: CACNLGNLRAYEQYF; DNA: TGTGCCTGCAACTTGGGTAACCTAAGGGCCTACGAGCAGTACTTC; J: TRBJ2-7; V: TRBV2; D: -; length: 15; size: many
CDR3: CASSPAKTGGGAAYEQYF; DNA: TGCGCCAGCAGTCCCGCAAAAACAGGGGGCGGTGCGGCCTACGAGCAGTACTTC; J: TRBJ2-7; V: TRBV5-1; D: TRBD1; length: 18; size: many
CDR3: CASSLILNEQFF; DNA: TGTGCCAGCAGCTTGATTTTGAATGAGCAGTTCTTC; J: TRBJ2-1; V: TRBV6-1; D: -; length: 12; size: few
CDR3: CASSPRGSPGNTIYF; DNA: TGTGCCAGCTCACCACGGGGGAGCCCTGGAAACACCATATATTTT; J: TRBJ1-3; V: TRBV18; D: -; length: 15; size: many
CDR3: CSARPFSGRDSYEQYF; DNA: TGCAGTGCTAGACCTTTTTCAGGACGGGACTCCTACGAGCAGTACTTC; J: TRBJ2-7; V: TRBV20-1; D: -; length: 16; size: -
CDR3: CSVGSTGELFF; DNA: TGCAGCGTTGGGAGCACCGGGGAGCTGTTTTTT; J: TRBJ2-2; V: TRBV29-1; D: -; length: 11; size: many
CDR3: CASSPNSYGYTF; DNA: TGTGCCAGCTCACCAAATTCCTATGGCTACACCTTC; J: TRBJ1-2; V: TRBV18; D: -; length: 12; size: many
CDR3: CSVDRSGKGSDTQYF; DNA: TGCAGCGTTGACCGCAGCGGGAAGGGTTCAGATACGCAGTATTTT; J: TRBJ2-3; V: TRBV29-1; D: TRBD2; length: 15; size: many
CDR3: CASSPQARGNEQYF; DNA: TGTGCCAGCTCACCACAGGCCAGGGGCAACGAGCAGTACTTC; J: TRBJ2-7; V: TRBV18; D: -; length: 14; size: many
CDR3: CASSSGTSTNEQFF; DNA: TGCGCCAGCAGCTCCGGGACTAGCACCAATGAGCAGTTCTTC; J: TRBJ2-1; V: TRBV5-1; D: TRBD2; length: 14; size: many
CDR3: CASSTPGQNYGYTF; DNA: TGTGCCAGCAGCACACCGGGACAGAACTATGGCTACACCTTC; J: TRBJ1-2; V: TRBV28; D: TRBD1; length: 14; size: few
CDR3: CASGLAGGLGGELFF; DNA: TGTGCCAGCGGCTTAGCGGGAGGGCTGGGCGGGGAGCTGTTTTTT; J: TRBJ2-2; V: TRBV27; D: TRBD2; length: 15; size: -
CDR3: CATSDPDIYGYTF; DNA: TGTGCCACCAGTGATCCGGACATTTATGGCTACACCTTC; J: TRBJ1-2; V: TRBV24-1; D: -; length: 13; size: many
CDR3: CASSHWGRSNTGELFF; DNA: TGCGCCAGCAGCCATTGGGGGCGGTCGAACACCGGGGAGCTGTTTTTT; J: TRBJ2-2; V: TRBV4-1; D: -; length: 16; size: -
CDR3: CASSSSPHNSGNTIYF; DNA: TGTGCCAGCAGCTCGTCCCCGCACAACTCTGGAAACACCATATATTTT; J: TRBJ1-3; V: TRBV7-2; D: -; length: 16; size: few
CDR3: CASSYRVTNYGYTF; DNA: TGTGCCAGCAGTTACAGGGTCACTAACTATGGCTACACCTTC; J: TRBJ1-2; V: TRBV3-1; D: -; length: 14; size: few
CDR3: CASSLGGGTSGNEQFF; DNA: TGTGCCAGCAGCTTAGGGGGGGGGACTAGCGGGAATGAGCAGTTCTTC; J: TRBJ2-1; V: TRBV11-3; D: TRBD2; length: 16; size: many
CDR3: CASRRTSGSTPEQFF; DNA: TGTGCCAGCAGGCGTACTAGCGGGAGTACCCCTGAGCAGTTCTTC; J: TRBJ2-1; V: TRBV2; D: TRBD2; length: 15; size: many
CDR3: CASSIGLGGQPQHF; DNA: TGTGCCAGTAGTATAGGATTGGGGGGACAGCCCCAGCATTTT; J: TRBJ1-5; V: TRBV19; D: -; length: 14; size: -
CDR3: CASRRTGNTEAFF; DNA: TGTGCCAGCAGAAGGACAGGGAACACTGAAGCTTTCTTT; J: TRBJ1-1; V: TRBV28; D: TRBD1; length: 13; size: many
CDR3: CAWGEGSGGYTEAFF; DNA: TGTGCCTGGGGAGAAGGGTCCGGGGGGTACACTGAAGCTTTCTTT; J: TRBJ1-1; V: TRBV30; D: -; length: 15; size: many
CDR3: CSARQNQISNQPQHF; DNA: TGCAGTGCTAGACAGAATCAGATCAGCAATCAGCCCCAGCATTTT; J: TRBJ1-5; V: TRBV20-1; D: -; length: 15; size: many